The 15 T cell receptor beta chains in this list originate from one sample, sequenced in a study of OX40 agonist ivuxolimab in advanced cancers. Libraries were constructed by the immunoSEQ multiplex PCR assay. In TCRdb, the immuneACCESS table is reduced to in-frame sequences with V and J assigned. These tables do not hold every clone; where another copy was compared, an unresolved V gene accounts for under half, and the others remain unexplained. A total of 75,000 to 100,000 clones appear in this sample, 70% to 85% of them only once. Together, the top ten hold under 6.5% of the sample. The input for sequencing was CD4+ or CD8+ T cells sorted from blood, taken in a trial of the OX40 agonist ivuxolimab. The receptors shown here come from an adult with an advanced solid tumor such as melanoma, head and neck, liver or kidney cancer.

The chain joins TRBV7-9 to TRBJ1-1; D ambiguous. CDR1 is SEHNR and CDR2 is FQNEAQ in the germline V gene (reference sequence). The length of the CDR3 is 14 residues. V dropped 4 bases and J dropped 1 base, with 10 bases sitting between them. The DNA of the CDR3 is TGTGCCAGCAGCTCGAGGACGGAGAACACTGAAGCTTTCTTT. It is translated as CASSSRTENTEAFF.

The rearrangement links TRBV5-8 to TRBJ1-5; no clear D gene. The length of the CDR3 is 15 residues. Trimming took off 4 bases at V and 4 bases at J, with 15 bases between the two ends. Looked up from germline, CDR1 is SGHTS and CDR2 is YDEGEE. CDR3 amino acids: CASSHDLQTNQPQHF. The CDR3, as DNA: TGTGCCAGCAGCCATGACCTTCAGACAAATCAGCCCCAGCATTTT.

This sequence joins TRBV10-3 and TRBJ2-7; weak D call: TRBD2 (6 bases). The CDR3 length is 14 residues. The V and J ends lost 7 bases and 6 bases respectively, with 19 bases between them. CDR1 is ENHRY and CDR2 is SYGVKD in the germline V gene. CDR3 region: CAITERREVSEQYF. CDR3 bases: TGTGCCATCACCGAGAGGCGGGAAGTGAGCGAGCAGTACTTC.

V and J are TRBV7-9 and TRBJ1-2; 9 positions agree with TRBD1. Trimming at V came to 6 bases and at J to 7 bases, leaving 6 bases not matched to a gene. Germline V gives CDR1 SEHNR, CDR2 FQNEAQ (reference sequence). The CDR3 length is 13 residues. The CDR3 region is CASRSQGALGYTF. CDR3 DNA: TGTGCCAGCAGATCACAGGGGGCGCTTGGCTACACCTTC.

This clone has only a few counts. CDR3 amino acids: CASSPQGRPNYGYTF. The DNA of the CDR3 is TGTGCCAGTAGTCCCCAAGGGCGGCCTAACTATGGCTACACCTTC. The chain is built from TRBV19 and TRBJ1-2; no clear D gene. The CDR3 runs to 15 residues. The germline gives CDR1 LNHDA, CDR2 SQIVND (reference sequence). V lost 5 bases and J lost 0, with 13 bases in between. The entire variable domain, with the rest obtained from reference TRBV19 and TRBJ1-2, is as follows: DGGITQSPKYLFRKEGQNVTLSCEQNLNHDAMYWYRQDPGQGLRLIYYSQIVNDFQKGDIAEGYSVSREKKESFPLTVTSAQKNPTAFYLCASSPQGRPNYGYTFGSGTRLTVV.

The genes are TRBV6-1 and TRBJ1-1; unclear D gene. V lost 7 bases to trimming and J lost 3 bases, with 15 bases between them. The CDR3 has 14 amino acids. Germline V gene lookup returns CDR1 MNHNS and CDR2 SASEGT. The CDR3 region is CASIGVGWDTEAFF. Written as DNA, the CDR3 is TGTGCCAGCATCGGGGTAGGGTGGGACACTGAAGCTTTCTTT.

The genes are TRBV29-1 and TRBJ1-1; D call uncertain. V was trimmed by 7 bases and J by 1 base, leaving 7 bases between them. The germline V gene encodes CDR1 SQVTM and CDR2 ANQGSEA. The CDR3 contains 11 residues. The CDR3, as DNA: TGCAGCGGTAGGGAGAACACTGAAGCTTTCTTT. Translating gives CSGRENTEAFF.

The genes are TRBV18 and TRBJ2-7; 9 bases match TRBD1. From germline, CDR1 is KGHSH and CDR2 LQKENI. This CDR3 is built from 15 residues. After removal of 5 bases from V and 0 bases from J, the junction contained 5 bases not matched to a gene. Written as DNA, the CDR3 is TGTGCCAGCTCAACCGGGACAGGGACCTCCTACGAGCAGTACTTC. The encoded protein is CASSTGTGTSYEQYF.

The rearrangement links TRBV2 to TRBJ2-3, with TRBD2 identical over 8 bases. Germline values: CDR1 SNHLY, CDR2 FYNNEI. V dropped 1 base and J dropped 5; count of bases not matched to a gene: 5. CDR3 length: 15 amino acids. The CDR3 loop reads CASSEVGTRLDTQYF. In nucleotides, the CDR3 is TGTGCCAGCAGTGAAGTGGGGACTAGATTAGATACGCAGTATTTT.

Only a few counts were recorded for this clone. The same CDR3 arises from other DNA sequences in this sample as well. V is TRBV2 and J is TRBJ2-6; either TRBD1 or TRBD2 may supply D (6 bases each). The germline V gene encodes CDR1 SNHLY and CDR2 FYNNEI. This CDR3 contains 15 residues. V lost 3 bases, J lost 4 bases, and 10 bases lay in between. CDR3 DNA: TGTGCCAGCAGTGATTGGGGGGCAGGGGCCAACGTCCTGACTTTC. It codes for CASSDWGAGANVLTF.

V and J are TRBV15 and TRBJ2-5; D might be TRBD1 or TRBD2, each matching 5 bases. The length of the CDR3 is 15 residues. Trimming took 3 bases from V and 2 from J, leaving 13 bases between them. Looked up from germline, CDR1 is LNHNV and CDR2 is YYDKDF (reference sequence). CDR3 residues: CATSSRGNLQETQYF. In nucleotides, the CDR3 is TGTGCCACCAGCAGTCGGGGCAACCTTCAAGAGACCCAGTACTTC.

The chain employs TRBV9 and TRBJ1-2; D call uncertain. There are 13 residues in the CDR3. V was pared by 0 bases and J by 7 bases, with 10 bases between. Per germline, CDR1 SGDLS and CDR2 YYNGEE. CDR3 nucleotides: TGTGCCAGCAGCGTAGGAGGGAGGTCTGGCTACACCTTC. Protein sequence: CASSVGGRSGYTF.

This rearrangement joins TRBV12-5 to TRBJ2-1, with 8 bases lining up with TRBD2. CDR3 length equals 14 residues. Germline V gene data show CDR1 as LGHNT and CDR2 as FRNRAP. V lost 6 bases to trimming and J lost 2 bases; unmatched junction nucleotides: 3. CDR3 amino acids: CASGPGGAYNEQFF. CDR3 coding DNA: TGTGCTAGTGGCCCCGGGGGGGCCTACAATGAGCAGTTCTTC.

J is TRBJ1-1 and V is TRBV2; D gene ambiguous. The CDR3 contains 14 residues. CDR1 is SNHLY and CDR2 is FYNNEI in the germline V gene. The V gene lost 3 bases and the J gene lost 2 bases, with 10 bases spanning the gap. The CDR3 loop reads CASSDLIRNTEAFF. CDR3 DNA: TGTGCCAGCAGTGATTTAATCCGTAACACTGAAGCTTTCTTT. The whole variable domain, filled in from reference TRBV2 and TRBJ1-1, reads EPEVTQTPSHQVTQMGQEVILRCVPISNHLYFYWYRQILGQKVEFLVSFYNNEISEKSEIFDDQFSVERPDGSNFTLKIRSTKLEDSAMYFCASSDLIRNTEAFFGQGTRLTVV.

The CDR3 DNA reads as TGTGCCAGCAGCTGGGACCAAAGCTCCTACGAGCAGTACTTC. Translation gives CASSWDQSSYEQYF. This chain links TRBV7-8 with TRBJ2-7, with D tentatively TRBD1 or TRBD2 (5 bases each). The germline V gene has CDR1 SGHVS and CDR2 FQNEAQ. The CDR3 length is 14 residues. V was shortened by 4 bases and J by 0 bases, with 10 bases between the two germline ends.